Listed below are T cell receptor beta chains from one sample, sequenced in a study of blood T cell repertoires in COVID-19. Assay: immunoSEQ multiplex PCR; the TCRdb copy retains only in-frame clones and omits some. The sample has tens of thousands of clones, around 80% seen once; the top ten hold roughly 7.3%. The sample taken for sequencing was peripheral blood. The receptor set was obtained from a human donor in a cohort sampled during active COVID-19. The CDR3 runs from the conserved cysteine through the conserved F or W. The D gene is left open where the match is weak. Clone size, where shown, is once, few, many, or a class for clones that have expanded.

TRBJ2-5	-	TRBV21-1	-	CASRVRVRETQYF	TGTGCCAGCAGGGTCAGGGTGAGGGAGACCCAGTACTTC
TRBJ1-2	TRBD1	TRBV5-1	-	CASGLSGGQEYGYTF	TGCGCCAGCGGACTCTCCGGGGGACAGGAGTATGGCTACACCTTC
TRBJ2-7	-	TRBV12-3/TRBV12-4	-	CASANKYEQYF	TGTGCCAGCGCCAACAAGTACGAGCAGTACTTC
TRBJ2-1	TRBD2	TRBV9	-	CASSVAAGVGYNEQFF	TGTGCCAGCAGCGTAGCAGCGGGGGTGGGCTACAATGAGCAGTTCTTC
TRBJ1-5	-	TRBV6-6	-	CASSTEQGLSNQPQHF	TGTGCCAGCAGTACCGAACAGGGCCTCTCCAATCAGCCCCAGCATTTT
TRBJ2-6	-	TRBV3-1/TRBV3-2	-	CASSRSGANVLTF	TGTGCCAGCAGTCGGTCTGGGGCCAACGTCCTGACTTTC
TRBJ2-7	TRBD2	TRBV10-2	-	CASRLTSGTYEQYF	TGCGCCAGCCGCCTGACTAGCGGAACCTACGAGCAGTACTTC
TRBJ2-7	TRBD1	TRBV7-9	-	CASSSNRGDEQYF	TGTGCCAGCAGCTCAAACAGGGGCGACGAGCAGTACTTC
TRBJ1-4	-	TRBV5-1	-	CASSLAVPGLEKLFF	TGCGCCAGCAGCCTGGCGGTGCCGGGTCTGGAAAAACTGTTTTTT
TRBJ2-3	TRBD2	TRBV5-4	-	CASSYVAGLGDTQYF	TGTGCCAGCAGCTACGTAGCGGGGCTGGGGGATACGCAGTATTTT
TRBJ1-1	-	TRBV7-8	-	CASRSGDTLKQNTEAFF	TGTGCCAGCAGATCTGGGGACACCCTTAAACAAAACACTGAAGCTTTCTTT
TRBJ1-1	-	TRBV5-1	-	CASSLTQRNTEAFF	TGCGCCAGCAGCTTGACACAGAGAAACACTGAAGCTTTCTTT
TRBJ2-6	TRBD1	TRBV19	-	CASSKGDRGLGSGANVLTF	TGTGCCAGCAGTAAAGGGGACAGGGGCCTTGGCTCTGGGGCCAACGTCCTGACTTTC
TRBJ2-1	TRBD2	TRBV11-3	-	CASSLDRGGNEQFF	TGTGCCAGCAGCTTAGATCGCGGGGGAAATGAGCAGTTCTTC
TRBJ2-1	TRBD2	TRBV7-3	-	CASSLAGGLDEQFF	TGTGCCAGCAGCTTAGCGGGGGGTCTCGATGAGCAGTTCTTC
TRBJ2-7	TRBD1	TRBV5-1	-	CASSHDRGSGEQYF	TGCGCCAGCAGCCATGACAGGGGGTCGGGTGAGCAGTACTTC
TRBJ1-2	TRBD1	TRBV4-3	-	CASSQDPGTDHYGYTF	TGCGCCAGCAGCCAAGATCCCGGGACAGATCACTATGGCTACACCTTC
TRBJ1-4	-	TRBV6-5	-	CASSLENYEKLFF	TGTGCCAGCAGTCTGGAGAATTATGAAAAACTGTTTTTT
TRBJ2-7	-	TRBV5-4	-	CASSVDSYEQYF	TGTGCCAGCAGCGTCGACAGCTACGAGCAGTACTTC
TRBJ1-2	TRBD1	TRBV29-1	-	CSVGGTGGNYGYTF	TGCAGCGTTGGCGGGACAGGGGGAAACTATGGCTACACCTTC
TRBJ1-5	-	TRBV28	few	CASSLSGKTQPQHF	TGTGCCAGCAGTTTATCGGGGAAGACTCAGCCCCAGCATTTT
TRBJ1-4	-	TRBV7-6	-	CASSFSRTGHEKLFF	TGTGCCAGCAGCTTTAGCAGAACAGGGCACGAAAAACTGTTTTTT
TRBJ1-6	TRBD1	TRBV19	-	CASSHRSGGTGSPLHF	TGTGCCAGTAGCCATCGCTCAGGGGGCACCGGTTCACCCCTCCACTTT
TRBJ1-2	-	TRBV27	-	CASSSYGRKDIVGYTF	TGTGCCAGCAGTTCCTACGGACGCAAGGACATCGTCGGCTACACCTTC
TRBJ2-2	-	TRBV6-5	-	CASSYEINTGELFF	TGTGCCAGCAGTTACGAGATTAATACCGGGGAGCTGTTTTTT
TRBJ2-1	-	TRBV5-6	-	CASSWLGGNEQFF	TGTGCCAGCAGCTGGTTGGGAGGCAATGAGCAGTTCTTC
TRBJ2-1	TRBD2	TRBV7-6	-	CASSLFSGGYYNEQFF	TGTGCCAGCAGCTTATTTAGCGGGGGTTACTACAATGAGCAGTTCTTC
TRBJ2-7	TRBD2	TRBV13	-	CASSLGRGVGYEQYF	TGTGCCAGCAGCTTAGGCCGGGGGGTTGGTTACGAGCAGTACTTC
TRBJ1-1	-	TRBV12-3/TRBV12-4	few	CASSLYSNTEAFF	TGTGCCAGCAGCCTATATTCGAACACTGAAGCTTTCTTT
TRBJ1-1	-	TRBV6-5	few	CASSYVSRMNTEAFF	TGTGCCAGCAGTTACGTGTCGCGGATGAACACTGAAGCTTTCTTT
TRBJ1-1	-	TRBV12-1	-	CASSLQGMNTEAFF	TGTGCCAGCAGCTTACAGGGGATGAACACTGAAGCTTTCTTT
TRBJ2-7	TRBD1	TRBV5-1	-	CASSLAKDRALSYEQYF	TGCGCCAGCAGCTTGGCCAAGGACAGGGCTTTATCCTACGAGCAGTACTTC
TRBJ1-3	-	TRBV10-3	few	CAIRAGAGNTIYF	TGTGCCATCAGGGCCGGGGCTGGAAACACCATATATTTT
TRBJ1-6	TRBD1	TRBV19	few	CATRDRVSYNSPLHF	TGTGCCACAAGAGACAGGGTCTCCTATAATTCACCCCTCCACTTT
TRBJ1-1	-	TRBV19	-	CASSMERRTEAFF	TGTGCCAGTAGTATGGAAAGGAGGACTGAAGCTTTCTTT
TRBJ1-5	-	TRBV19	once	CASKGSGEAPQHF	TGTGCCAGTAAGGGTTCAGGGGAAGCGCCCCAGCATTTT
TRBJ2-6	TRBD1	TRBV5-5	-	CASSLSAQGYGANVLTF	TGTGCCAGCAGCTTGTCGGCACAGGGGTATGGGGCCAACGTCCTGACTTTC
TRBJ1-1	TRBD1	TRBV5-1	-	CASSLGQGGTTEAFF	TGCGCCAGCAGCTTGGGTCAGGGGGGTACCACTGAAGCTTTCTTT
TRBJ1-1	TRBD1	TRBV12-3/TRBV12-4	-	CASTDRGNTEAFF	TGTGCCAGCACCGACAGGGGGAACACTGAAGCTTTCTTT
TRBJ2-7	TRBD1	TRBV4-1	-	CASSQVRTGSYEQYF	TGCGCCAGCAGCCAAGTCCGGACAGGGTCCTACGAGCAGTACTTC
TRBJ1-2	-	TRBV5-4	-	CASSFVASPNYGYTF	TGTGCCAGCAGCTTTGTCGCCAGTCCCAACTATGGCTACACCTTC
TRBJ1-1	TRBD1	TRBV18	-	CASSGTGDMNTEAFF	TGTGCCAGCTCCGGGACAGGGGACATGAACACTGAAGCTTTCTTT
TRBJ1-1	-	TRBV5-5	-	CASSPGGGLAEAFF	TGTGCCAGCAGCCCGGGGGGGGGCTTGGCTGAAGCTTTCTTT
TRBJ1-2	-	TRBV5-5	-	CASSPRAPTYYGYTF	TGTGCCAGCAGCCCGCGGGCGCCAACTTACTATGGCTACACCTTC
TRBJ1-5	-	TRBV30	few	CAWSVTLSQPQHF	TGTGCCTGGAGTGTAACCCTCAGTCAGCCCCAGCATTTT
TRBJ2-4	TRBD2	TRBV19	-	CASSMTSGGAKNIQYF	TGTGCCAGTAGTATGACTAGCGGGGGGGCTAAAAACATTCAGTACTTC
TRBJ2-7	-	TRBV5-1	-	CASSNPGGEQYF	TGCGCCAGCAGCAACCCCGGGGGCGAGCAGTACTTC
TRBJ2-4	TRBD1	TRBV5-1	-	CASSLGTGMSKNIQYF	TGCGCCAGCAGCTTAGGGACAGGGATGTCCAAAAACATTCAGTACTTC
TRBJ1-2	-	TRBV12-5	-	CASGLMAGYTF	TGTGCTAGTGGTTTGATGGCTGGCTACACCTTC